This T cell receptor beta chain appears in the sequencing data of a study of control samples from healthy donors and cancer patients. With V trimmed by 7 bases and J by 8 bases, 10 bases remained unmatched. CDR3 size: 14 residues. Germline V CDR1 and CDR2: SQVTM, ANQGSEA. Clones were sequenced by immunoSEQ multiplex PCR, and TCRdb holds only the in-frame ones, with some missing. The sample comprises about 69,000 clones, approximately 84% of which are singletons, and 2.5% to 3.5% rests with the top ten. The sequenced material came from PBMCs. The V call is TRBV29-1, the J call TRBJ2-2; TRBD1 matches at 10 bases. The sequence came from a woman aged 45-59 years with lung cancer. CDR3 protein: CSGKRQGAPGELFF. The DNA for the CDR3 is TGCAGCGGAAAGAGACAGGGGGCGCCGGGGGAGCTGTTTTTT.